This is a list of T cell receptor beta chains from one sample in a study of chemoradiotherapy in HPV16-positive cancers. Data came from immunoSEQ multiplex PCR; TCRdb stores just in-frame clones and leaves some out. The profile covers about 68,000 clones, with roughly 90% appearing a single time and 3.5% to 4.5% taken by the ten largest. Sequencing used blood, obtained from a patient who underwent chemoradiotherapy. The receptors shown here come from a human donor with HPV-associated anogenital cancer. Each CDR3 is given with its conserved first and last residue. Fields, in order: J gene, V gene, CDR3 protein.

TRBJ1-1 | TRBV5-1 | CASSLAPRGGQEAFF
TRBJ2-5 | TRBV2 | CASSTRPRGGQETQYF
TRBJ1-1 | TRBV28 | CASSSFRTDGTEAFF
TRBJ1-4 | TRBV4-2 | CASSQVPGTVSEKLFF
TRBJ1-2 | TRBV19 | CASNDGDYGYTF
TRBJ1-5 | TRBV28 | CASSGNIQPQHF
TRBJ2-7 | TRBV5-1 | CASSLVGGEQYF
TRBJ2-2 | TRBV19 | CASSTALAGIQLFF
TRBJ2-2 | TRBV18 | CASSISSGRPGELFF
TRBJ2-3 | TRBV9 | CASSVVGGSGTDTQYF
TRBJ2-7 | TRBV4-1 | CASSQVERGVYEQYF
TRBJ2-7 | TRBV7-2 | CASSLRSYEQYF
TRBJ2-2 | TRBV30 | CAWKLGGATGELFF
TRBJ1-2 | TRBV19 | CARNSDNYGYTF
TRBJ1-2 | TRBV10-3 | CAIRGDRVNYGYTF
TRBJ2-6 | TRBV7-3 | CASSLNSGANVLTF
TRBJ1-1 | TRBV7-2 | CASSLVGGGSTEAFF
TRBJ2-2 | TRBV6-6 | CASTTRPPNTGELFF
TRBJ1-2 | TRBV30 | CAWSPGLIYGYTF
TRBJ1-6 | TRBV28 | CASSLGGGSPLHF
TRBJ1-1 | TRBV28 | CASSLFAGWSPREAFF
TRBJ1-2 | TRBV7-2 | CASSLFGRSNYGYTF
TRBJ1-6 | TRBV27 | CASSFGPDSPLHF
TRBJ2-2 | TRBV7-3 | CASSERGTNTGELFF
- | TRBV7-8 | CASSADSEQYF
TRBJ1-1 | TRBV21-1 | CARTGNTEAFF
TRBJ2-2 | TRBV5-1 | CASSPPGTGAASGELFF
TRBJ1-1 | TRBV5-6 | CASSSQVNTEAFF
TRBJ2-3 | TRBV6-5 | CASSLIAGTDTQYF
TRBJ2-7 | TRBV4-1 | CASSTRGEQYF
TRBJ1-1 | TRBV6-6 | CASSVRSTNTEAFF
TRBJ2-1 | TRBV4-2 | CASSRLAGTSGGSSYNEQFF
TRBJ1-2 | TRBV28 | CASSLTGLYGYTF
TRBJ2-7 | TRBV29-1 | CSVEEDRGYEQYF
TRBJ1-4 | TRBV4-1 | CASSQVRTGRNEKLFF
TRBJ2-7 | TRBV9 | CASSVDPSGSIEQYF
TRBJ2-7 | TRBV5-1 | CASSGTSYEQYF
TRBJ1-5 | TRBV9 | CASSTSDSYNQPQHF
TRBJ2-7 | TRBV6-1 | CASSEEGSYEQYF
TRBJ1-3 | TRBV6-1 | CAISVSGQGTGNTIYF